These T cell receptor beta chains were read from a single sample in a study of blood T cell repertoires in COVID-19. Generated by immunoSEQ multiplex PCR, the TCRdb table keeps only in-frame clones and is missing some. The profile shows roughly 140,000 clones, 80% of them singletons. Sequencing was carried out using peripheral blood. Receptors were obtained from a man aged 55 to 69 with acute or convalescent COVID-19. Each CDR3 is given with its conserved first and last residue. Only part of the rows carry a size: once, few, many, or a class if the clone is expanded.

v_gene: TRBV5-4
abundance: NA
CDR3aa: CASSPGTEQYF

v_gene: TRBV6-4
abundance: few
CDR3aa: CASSEVPWSEQFF

v_gene: TRBV9
abundance: NA
CDR3aa: CASTLGGTGELFF

v_gene: TRBV27
abundance: few
CDR3aa: CASSAFGSATSYNEQFF

v_gene: TRBV28
abundance: NA
CDR3aa: CASSPWGLAGRYQETQYF

v_gene: TRBV6-5
abundance: NA
CDR3aa: CASGRYNEQFF

v_gene: TRBV6-1
abundance: NA
CDR3aa: CASSEENRGYGYTF

v_gene: TRBV27
abundance: NA
CDR3aa: CASSFKRAVSTGELFF

v_gene: TRBV6-2/TRBV6-3
abundance: NA
CDR3aa: CASSYGLAANTDTQYF

v_gene: TRBV5-6
abundance: NA
CDR3aa: CASSSLPRTGLEYYNEQFF

v_gene: TRBV9
abundance: NA
CDR3aa: CASSSRTGDLDGYTF

v_gene: TRBV2
abundance: NA
CDR3aa: CASSWTGVEEQYF

v_gene: TRBV27
abundance: once
CDR3aa: CASSLSPPLQASSYEQYF

v_gene: TRBV5-1
abundance: NA
CDR3aa: CASSLVASGGTYEQYF

v_gene: TRBV7-2
abundance: NA
CDR3aa: CASSSRTSGNRDEQFF

v_gene: TRBV5-1
abundance: NA
CDR3aa: CASSLAGTGSGNTIYF

v_gene: TRBV5-1
abundance: NA
CDR3aa: CASSLLAGGLYEQYF

v_gene: TRBV6-2/TRBV6-3
abundance: NA
CDR3aa: CASSPGGGMQETQYF

v_gene: TRBV18
abundance: NA
CDR3aa: CASSLQENTEAFF

v_gene: TRBV4-2
abundance: NA
CDR3aa: CASSQERQGGQETQYF

v_gene: TRBV5-6
abundance: NA
CDR3aa: CASSTPTGTSEQYF

v_gene: TRBV7-9
abundance: few
CDR3aa: CAIGQRNYNEQFF